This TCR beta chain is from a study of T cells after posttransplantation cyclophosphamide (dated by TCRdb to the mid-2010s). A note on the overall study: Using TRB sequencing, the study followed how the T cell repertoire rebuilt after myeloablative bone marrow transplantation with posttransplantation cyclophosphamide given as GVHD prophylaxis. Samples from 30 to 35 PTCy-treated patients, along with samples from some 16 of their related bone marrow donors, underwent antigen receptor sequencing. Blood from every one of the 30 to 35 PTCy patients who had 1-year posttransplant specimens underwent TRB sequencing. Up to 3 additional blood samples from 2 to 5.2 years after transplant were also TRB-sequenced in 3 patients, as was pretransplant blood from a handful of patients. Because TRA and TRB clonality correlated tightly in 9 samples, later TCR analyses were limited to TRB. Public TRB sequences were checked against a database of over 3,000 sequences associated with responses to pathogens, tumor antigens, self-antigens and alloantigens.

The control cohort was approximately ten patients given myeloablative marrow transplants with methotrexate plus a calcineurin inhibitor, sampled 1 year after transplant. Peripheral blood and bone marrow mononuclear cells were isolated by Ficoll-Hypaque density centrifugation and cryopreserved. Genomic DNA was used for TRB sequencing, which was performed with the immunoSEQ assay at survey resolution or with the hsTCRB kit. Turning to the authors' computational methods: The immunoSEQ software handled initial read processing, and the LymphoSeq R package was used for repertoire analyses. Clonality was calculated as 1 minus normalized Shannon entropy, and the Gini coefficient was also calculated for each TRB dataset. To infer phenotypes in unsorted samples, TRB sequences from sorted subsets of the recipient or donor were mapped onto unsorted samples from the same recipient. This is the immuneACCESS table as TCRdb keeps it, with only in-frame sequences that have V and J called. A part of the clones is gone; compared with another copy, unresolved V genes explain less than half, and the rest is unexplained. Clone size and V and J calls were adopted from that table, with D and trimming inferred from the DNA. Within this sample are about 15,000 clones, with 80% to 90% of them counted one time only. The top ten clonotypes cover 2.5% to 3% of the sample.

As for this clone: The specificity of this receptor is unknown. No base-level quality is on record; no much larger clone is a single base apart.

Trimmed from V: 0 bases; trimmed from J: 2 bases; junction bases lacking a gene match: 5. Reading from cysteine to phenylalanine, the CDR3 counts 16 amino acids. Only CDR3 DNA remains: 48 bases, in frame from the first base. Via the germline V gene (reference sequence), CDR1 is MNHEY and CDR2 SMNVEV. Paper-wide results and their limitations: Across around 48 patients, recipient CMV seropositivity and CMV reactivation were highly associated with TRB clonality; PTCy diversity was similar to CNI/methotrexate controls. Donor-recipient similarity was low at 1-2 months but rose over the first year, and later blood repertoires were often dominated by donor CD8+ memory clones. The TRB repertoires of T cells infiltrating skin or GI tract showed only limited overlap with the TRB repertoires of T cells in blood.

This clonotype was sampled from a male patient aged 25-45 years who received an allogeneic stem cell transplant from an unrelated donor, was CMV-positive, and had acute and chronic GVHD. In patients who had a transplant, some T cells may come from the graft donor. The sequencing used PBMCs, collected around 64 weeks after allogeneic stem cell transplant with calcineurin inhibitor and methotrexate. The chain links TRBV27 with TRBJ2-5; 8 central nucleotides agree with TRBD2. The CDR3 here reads CASSLSGGAAQETQYF. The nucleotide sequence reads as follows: TGTGCCAGCAGTTTATCCGGGGGGGCAGCACAAGAGACCCAGTACTTC.